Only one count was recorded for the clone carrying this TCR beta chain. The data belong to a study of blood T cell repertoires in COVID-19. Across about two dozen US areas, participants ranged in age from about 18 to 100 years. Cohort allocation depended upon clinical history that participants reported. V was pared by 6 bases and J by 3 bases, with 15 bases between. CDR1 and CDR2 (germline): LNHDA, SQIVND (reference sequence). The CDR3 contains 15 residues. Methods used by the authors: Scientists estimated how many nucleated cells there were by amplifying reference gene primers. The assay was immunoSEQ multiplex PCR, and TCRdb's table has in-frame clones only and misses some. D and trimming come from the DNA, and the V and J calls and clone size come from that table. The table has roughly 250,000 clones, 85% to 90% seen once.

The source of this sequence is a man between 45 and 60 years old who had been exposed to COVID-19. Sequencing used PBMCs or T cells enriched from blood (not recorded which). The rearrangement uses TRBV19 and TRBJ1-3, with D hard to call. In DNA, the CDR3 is TGTGCCAGTAGCGAAGAGCGGGTCCGTGGAAACACCATATATTTT. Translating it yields CASSEERVRGNTIYF.